The rows below give T cell receptor beta chains drawn from one sample of a study of OX40 agonist ivuxolimab in advanced cancers. Method: immunoSEQ multiplex PCR; TCRdb's copy keeps in-frame clones and lacks some. The table lists about 53,000 clones, approximately 91% of them singletons, with roughly 1.5% in the top ten. The material sequenced was CD4+ or CD8+ T cells sorted from blood, taken in a trial of the OX40 agonist ivuxolimab. Source of these receptors: an adult with an advanced solid tumor such as melanoma, head and neck, liver or kidney cancer. CDR3s include the opening cysteine and the closing phenylalanine or tryptophan. The D gene is left open where the match is weak. A row's size may be missing; if present it is once, few, many or a size class.

clone_size j_call d_call v_call cdr3_nt cdr3_aa
- TRBJ1-6 TRBD1 TRBV5-1 TGCGCCAGCAGCCTGGGACAGTCGAGCTCCTATAATTCACCCCTCCACTTT CASSLGQSSSYNSPLHF
- TRBJ1-3 TRBD1 TRBV18 TGTGCCAGCTCACCAATCCTGACAGGGAAGATCACTACGGGAAACACCATATATTTT CASSPILTGKITTGNTIYF
- TRBJ1-3 - TRBV30 TGTGCCTGGTCGAGGGTGAGCTCTGGAAACACCATATATTTT CAWSRVSSGNTIYF
- TRBJ1-4 - TRBV6-1 TGTGCCAGCATCCCGGGGGGGGCGGGTAATGAAAAACTGTTTTTT CASIPGGAGNEKLFF
- TRBJ2-3 TRBD2 TRBV18 TGTGCCAGCTCACCACCGGGGCTAGCGGGGGGAATCACAGATACGCAGTATTTT CASSPPGLAGGITDTQYF
- TRBJ2-7 - TRBV5-1 TGCGCCAGCAGCTTGGAGGCCAAAAGGGTCTACGAGCAGTACTTC CASSLEAKRVYEQYF
- TRBJ2-2 TRBD2 TRBV19 TGTGCCAGTACTCTGGGGGGGGCCGGGGAGCTGTTTTTT CASTLGGAGELFF
- TRBJ1-4 - TRBV18 TGTGCCAGCTCACTAACGAGGACACTGGGTGAAAAACTGTTTTTT CASSLTRTLGEKLFF
- TRBJ2-1 - TRBV11-2 TGTGCCAGCAGCCTACGTGCAGCGGGTCCTAACAATGAGCAGTTCTTC CASSLRAAGPNNEQFF
- TRBJ2-7 - TRBV6-6 TGTGCCAGCCGAATGACACAGAGCTCCTACGAGCAGTACTTC CASRMTQSSYEQYF
- TRBJ1-1 TRBD1 TRBV5-6 TGTGCCAGCAGCCCGACAGGGAGGGGTGAAGCTTTCTTT CASSPTGRGEAFF
- TRBJ2-1 TRBD1 TRBV5-1 TGCGCCAGCAGCTCTTCCGGGACAGGGTGGAATGAGCAGTTCTTC CASSSSGTGWNEQFF
once TRBJ1-2 TRBD1 TRBV14 TGTGCCAGCAGCCAAGGAATTTTGGGACAGGGGGCTGGTTATGGCTACACCTTC CASSQGILGQGAGYGYTF
- TRBJ1-3 TRBD1 TRBV5-1 TGCGCCAGCAGCTTGGGAGGGGGCTCTGGAGGAAACACCATATATTTT CASSLGGGSGGNTIYF
- TRBJ2-5 - TRBV28 TGTGCCAGTCGACAGGCGCAAGAGACCCAGTACTTC CASRQAQETQYF
- TRBJ1-6 TRBD1 TRBV5-6 TGTGCCAGCAGCTTGGAACAGGGGAGTGTTAATTCACCCCTCCACTTT CASSLEQGSVNSPLHF
- TRBJ1-5 - TRBV2 TGTGCCAGCAGTGAAAACCGACAGCCCCAGCATTTT CASSENRQPQHF
few TRBJ2-7 - TRBV21-1 TGTGCCAGCAGCAAAGGGGTCGGGGGGGTCCCCTACGAGCAGTACTTC CASSKGVGGVPYEQYF
once TRBJ1-4 TRBD1 TRBV30 TGTGCCCGGAGACAGGGAGGAATTGAAAAACTGTTTTTT CARRQGGIEKLFF
- TRBJ2-1 - TRBV19 TGTGCCAGTAGTAGTCGTTATGAGCAGTTCTTC CASSSRYEQFF
- TRBJ1-2 - TRBV28 TGTGCCAGCAAGTTGAGGATGGATGGCTACACCTTC CASKLRMDGYTF
- TRBJ2-5 - TRBV11-2 TGTGCCAGCAGCTTAGTGGTTAGCGAGAAGACCCAGTACTTC CASSLVVSEKTQYF
few TRBJ2-3 - TRBV2 TGTGCCAGCAGAGCGGCGGGAAGCCGCACAGATACGCAGTATTTT CASRAAGSRTDTQYF
- TRBJ2-3 - TRBV5-6 TGTGCCAGCAGCTTGATCACAGATACGCAGTATTTT CASSLITDTQYF
once TRBJ2-1 - TRBV27 TGTGCCAGCAGTTCGATAGAGGTTGGTGAGCAGTTCTTC CASSSIEVGEQFF
- TRBJ1-1 TRBD1 TRBV5-1 TGCGCCAGCAGCTGGGGCGGGGGACAGGGGGTGGTGAACACTGAAGCTTTCTTT CASSWGGGQGVVNTEAFF
- TRBJ1-5 TRBD1 TRBV29-1 TGCAGCGTTGGACAGGGGGTAGGGCAGCCCCAGCATTTT CSVGQGVGQPQHF
few TRBJ1-2 TRBD1 TRBV7-3 TGTGCCAGCAGCTTTGCGCCACAGGGGGTCTCTAACTATGGCTACACCTTC CASSFAPQGVSNYGYTF
- TRBJ2-2 - TRBV7-9 TGTGCCAGCAGCCTCGGAAGGGGGGCCGGGGAGCTGTTTTTT CASSLGRGAGELFF
- TRBJ2-2 - TRBV7-8 TGTGCCAGCAGCTTAAACGGACAGCCGAACACCGGGGAGCTGTTTTTT CASSLNGQPNTGELFF
- TRBJ2-1 - TRBV9 TGTGCCAGCAGCGTAGCGCCGGCCGACTACAATGAGCAGTTCTTC CASSVAPADYNEQFF
- TRBJ1-5 - TRBV7-2 TGTGCCAGCAGCTTAGGACAGATCAATCAGCCCCAGCATTTT CASSLGQINQPQHF
- TRBJ1-5 - TRBV21-1 TGTGCCAGCAGCAAAGGGGAAGGTCGTCAGCCCCAGCATTTT CASSKGEGRQPQHF
once TRBJ2-7 - TRBV28 TGTGCCAGCAGTTTATTAGGGGACGTATCCTACGAGCAGTACTTC CASSLLGDVSYEQYF
once TRBJ1-1 - TRBV6-6 TGTGCCAGCAGAACGACTCCGGGGGCCACTGAAGCTTTCTTT CASRTTPGATEAFF
- TRBJ2-1 - TRBV7-7 TGTGCTAGCAGCTCCGGCGCGGGACCATACAATGAGCAGTTCTTC CASSSGAGPYNEQFF
- TRBJ1-3 - TRBV5-1 TGCGCCAGCAGCTCAACTGGGAATGGAAACACCATATATTTT CASSSTGNGNTIYF
- TRBJ1-1 TRBD1 TRBV10-3 TGTGCCATCAACTCGGGACAGGGAAACACTGAAGCTTTCTTT CAINSGQGNTEAFF
- TRBJ1-2 - TRBV6-6 TGTGCCAGCACCATCCCAGGGGCCTATGGCTACACCTTC CASTIPGAYGYTF
- TRBJ2-2 - TRBV15 TGTGCCACCAGCAGAGTGGCTAGCCGTGACACCGGGGAGCTGTTTTTT CATSRVASRDTGELFF
- TRBJ1-1 - TRBV7-8 TGTGCCAGCAGCTTAGCGCGGGGTCGCGGGGTTGAAGCTTTCTTT CASSLARGRGVEAFF
- TRBJ2-7 - TRBV5-1 TGCGCCAGCAGCTTGGGCGGGGAAAGCTCCTACGGGCAGTACTTC CASSLGGESSYGQYF
- TRBJ1-1 - TRBV6-4 TGTGCCAGCAGTCAGGACGGAAACACTGAAGCTTTCTTT CASSQDGNTEAFF
- TRBJ2-5 TRBD2 TRBV27 TGTGCCAGCAGTTCCTACAACACGATAGTGACTAGCGGGAAGGGAGAGACCCAGTACTTC CASSSYNTIVTSGKGETQYF
- TRBJ2-7 - TRBV2 TGTGCCGGTACGCGGGACGGCGGTCCCTCCTACGAGCAGTACTTC CAGTRDGGPSYEQYF
- TRBJ1-1 - TRBV20-1 TGCAGTGCTAGAGCGAACACTGAAGCTTTCTTT CSARANTEAFF
- TRBJ2-1 - TRBV28 TGTGCCAGCAGTTTAGTTGGGACCCTCGTAATAGACAATGAGCAGTTCTTC CASSLVGTLVIDNEQFF
- TRBJ2-7 TRBD1 TRBV14 TGTGCCAGCAGCCAAGATGGGACCGGGACAGGGGTAGAGCAGTACTTC CASSQDGTGTGVEQYF
- TRBJ1-3 TRBD1 TRBV9 TGTGCCAGCACAACAGGGGTATCTGGAAACACCATATATTTT CASTTGVSGNTIYF
- TRBJ2-6 - TRBV19 TGTGCCAGTAGCCGTCTGGTCTCTGGGGCCAACGTCCTGACTTTC CASSRLVSGANVLTF
- TRBJ1-3 TRBD1 TRBV5-1 TGCGCCAGCAGCTCGGGACAGGGATCTGGAAACACCATATATTTT CASSSGQGSGNTIYF
- TRBJ1-4 - TRBV27 TGTGCCAGCAGTTCTTTACAGGGTGACCCTGAAAAACTGTTTTTT CASSSLQGDPEKLFF
- TRBJ1-1 - TRBV11-1 TGTGCCAGCAGCTTAGGAGTACCGGGACGTCCAACTGAAGCTTTCTTT CASSLGVPGRPTEAFF
- TRBJ2-7 - TRBV28 TGTGCCAGCAGTTTCCAGGTATACGAGCAGTACTTC CASSFQVYEQYF
- TRBJ2-2 TRBD1 TRBV6-6 TGTGCCAGCAGAGGACAGGCTACGCTGAACACCGGGGAGCTGTTTTTT CASRGQATLNTGELFF
- TRBJ2-7 - TRBV6-5 TGTGCCAGCAACCCACAGGGGGGGTACTCCTACGAGCAGTACTTC CASNPQGGYSYEQYF
- TRBJ2-7 - TRBV4-2 TGTGCCAGCAGCCACGGGCTCAGTGGTGGAGGAACCTACGAGCAGTACTTC CASSHGLSGGGTYEQYF
- TRBJ1-2 - TRBV11-2 TGTGCCAGCAGCAACCAGGGTGCGCGTTATGGCTACACCTTC CASSNQGARYGYTF
- TRBJ2-7 - TRBV5-6 TGTGCCAGCAGCTTGGAGGTGTTGGGCGGCTCCTACGAGCAGTACTTC CASSLEVLGGSYEQYF
- TRBJ2-7 - TRBV7-8 TGTGCCAGCAACGGTCTCCGGACAGCCTCCTACGAGCAGTACTTC CASNGLRTASYEQYF